This TCR beta chain was sequenced for a study of tumor T cells in aggressive B-cell lymphoma. TCRdb's copy holds only in-frame clones and misses some; the assay was immunoSEQ multiplex PCR. The sample shows 1,500 or so clones, 93% of them seen only once. This CDR3 contains 18 residues. J gave up 10 bases and V 10 bases, and 23 bases lay outside the gene matches. Germline loops: CDR1 MDHEN, CDR2 SYDVKM. The chain carries TRBV28 and TRBJ2-1, with 12 bases fitting TRBD2. The material sequenced was tumor tissue. This TCR was sampled from an adult with diffuse large B cell lymphoma. CDR3: CAIDPNPSSGGADREQFF. For the CDR3, the DNA is TGTGCCATTGACCCCAACCCTTCTAGCGGGGGGGCCGATCGCGAGCAGTTCTTC.